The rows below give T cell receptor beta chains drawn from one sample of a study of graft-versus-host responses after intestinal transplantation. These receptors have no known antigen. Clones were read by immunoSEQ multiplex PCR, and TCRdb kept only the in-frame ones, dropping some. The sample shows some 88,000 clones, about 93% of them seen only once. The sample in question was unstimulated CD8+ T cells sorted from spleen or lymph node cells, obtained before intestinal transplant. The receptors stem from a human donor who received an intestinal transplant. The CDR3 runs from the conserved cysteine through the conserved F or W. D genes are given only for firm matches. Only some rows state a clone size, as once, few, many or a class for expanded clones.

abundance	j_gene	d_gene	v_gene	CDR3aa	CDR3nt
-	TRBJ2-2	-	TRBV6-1	CASTLIRRGTGELFF	TGTGCCAGCACCCTAATTAGGCGAGGGACCGGGGAGCTGTTTTTT
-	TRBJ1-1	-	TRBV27	CASTPREDLLNTEAFF	TGTGCCAGCACCCCCCGGGAGGACCTCCTGAACACTGAAGCTTTCTTT
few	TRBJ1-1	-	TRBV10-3	CAISGGEANTEAFF	TGTGCCATCAGTGGAGGGGAGGCGAACACTGAAGCTTTCTTT
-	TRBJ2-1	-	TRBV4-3	CASSQGRFNEQFF	TGCGCCAGCAGCCAAGGGAGGTTCAATGAGCAGTTCTTC
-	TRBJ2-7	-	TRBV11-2	CASSFGVTYEQYF	TGTGCCAGCAGCTTCGGGGTAACCTACGAGCAGTACTTC
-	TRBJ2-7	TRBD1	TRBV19	CASSIRDSYEQYF	TGTGCCAGTAGTATACGGGACAGTTACGAGCAGTACTTC
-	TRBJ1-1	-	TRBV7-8	CASSLARGSNTEAFF	TGTGCCAGCAGCTTAGCTAGGGGTTCTAACACTGAAGCTTTCTTT
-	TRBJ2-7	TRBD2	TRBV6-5	CASSGTSASYEQYF	TGTGCCAGCAGTGGGACTAGCGCCTCCTACGAGCAGTACTTC
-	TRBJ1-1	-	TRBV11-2	CASSLGSGEAFF	TGTGCCAGCAGCTTAGGTTCGGGTGAAGCTTTCTTT
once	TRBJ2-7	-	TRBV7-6	CASSLAGGVRDEQYF	TGTGCCAGCAGCTTAGCGGGCGGGGTCCGGGACGAGCAGTACTTC
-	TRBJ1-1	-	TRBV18	CASSTFQMNTEAFF	TGTGCCAGCTCTACTTTCCAAATGAACACTGAAGCTTTCTTT
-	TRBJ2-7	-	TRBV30	CAWSVGRVYEQYF	TGTGCCTGGAGTGTAGGCAGGGTCTACGAGCAGTACTTC
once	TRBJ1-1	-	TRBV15	CATRTLSEPNTEAFF	TGTGCCACCAGAACTCTTAGCGAACCGAACACTGAAGCTTTCTTT
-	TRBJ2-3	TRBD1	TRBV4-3	CASSQTGGTDTQYF	TGCGCCAGCAGCCAAACAGGGGGCACAGATACGCAGTATTTT
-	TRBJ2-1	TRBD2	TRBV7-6	CASSYSSGGSYNEQFF	TGTGCCAGCAGCTACAGTAGCGGGGGTAGCTACAATGAGCAGTTCTTC
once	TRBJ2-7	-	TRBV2	CASSATVTYEQYF	TGTGCCAGCAGTGCCACAGTAACCTACGAGCAGTACTTC
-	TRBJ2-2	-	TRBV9	CASSVGGGVTGELFF	TGTGCCAGCAGCGTAGGTGGAGGGGTAACCGGGGAGCTGTTTTTT
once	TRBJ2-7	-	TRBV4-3	CASSHGTGFDEQYF	TGCGCCAGCAGCCATGGAACAGGGTTCGACGAGCAGTACTTC
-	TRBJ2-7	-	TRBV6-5	CASSYARASSYEQYF	TGTGCCAGCAGTTACGCCAGGGCGAGCTCTTACGAGCAGTACTTC
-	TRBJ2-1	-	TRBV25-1	CASSGPGQHNEQFF	TGTGCCAGCAGTGGGCCCGGACAGCACAATGAGCAGTTCTTC
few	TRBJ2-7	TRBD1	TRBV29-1	CSVEASGTGHYEQYF	TGCAGCGTTGAGGCATCCGGGACAGGGCACTACGAGCAGTACTTC
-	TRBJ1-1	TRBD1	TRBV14	CASSQEMGTGGILNTEAFF	TGTGCCAGCAGCCAAGAGATGGGGACAGGGGGAATCCTGAACACTGAAGCTTTCTTT
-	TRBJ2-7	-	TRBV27	CASAYRPSYEQYF	TGTGCCAGCGCATACAGGCCTTCCTACGAGCAGTACTTC
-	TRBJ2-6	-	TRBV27	CASSSVVESGANVLTF	TGTGCCAGCAGTTCGGTTGTTGAGTCCGGGGCCAACGTCCTGACTTTC
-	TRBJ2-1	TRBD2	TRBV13	CASSLLLTSGEEQFF	TGTGCCAGCAGCTTATTGCTAACTAGCGGGGAGGAGCAGTTCTTC
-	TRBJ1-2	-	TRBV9	CASSVGGEAYGYTF	TGTGCCAGCAGCGTAGGAGGTGAGGCTTATGGCTACACCTTC
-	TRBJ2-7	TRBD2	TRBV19	CASSSERGGSRKEYF	TGTGCCAGTAGTTCCGAGCGGGGGGGCTCACGGAAGGAGTACTTC
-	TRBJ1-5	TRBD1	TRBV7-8	CASSTLQGAINQPQHF	TGTGCCAGCAGCACCTTACAGGGGGCCATAAATCAGCCCCAGCATTTT
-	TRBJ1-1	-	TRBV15	CATSSSGAEAFF	TGTGCCACCAGCAGTTCAGGGGCAGAAGCTTTCTTT
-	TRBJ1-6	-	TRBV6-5	CASSYVRLKYNSPLHF	TGTGCCAGCAGTTACGTCAGGCTTAAGTATAATTCACCCCTCCACTTT
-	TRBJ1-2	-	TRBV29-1	CSVEHAYRTYGYTF	TGCAGCGTTGAACACGCCTACAGGACCTATGGCTACACCTTC
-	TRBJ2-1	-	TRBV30	CAWSAAGNEQFF	TGTGCCTGGAGTGCAGCCGGGAATGAGCAGTTCTTC
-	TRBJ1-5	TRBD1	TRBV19	CASSIWTGSNQPQHF	TGTGCCAGTAGTATCTGGACAGGGAGCAATCAGCCCCAGCATTTT
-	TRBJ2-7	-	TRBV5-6	CASSIGAPYEQYF	TGTGCCAGCAGCATTGGGGCGCCCTACGAGCAGTACTTC
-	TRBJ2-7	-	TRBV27	CASRPGQSSYEQYF	TGTGCCAGCAGACCCGGACAAAGCTCCTACGAGCAGTACTTC
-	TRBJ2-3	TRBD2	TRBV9	CASSVGLEGADTQYF	TGTGCCAGCAGCGTTGGACTAGAGGGTGCAGATACGCAGTATTTT
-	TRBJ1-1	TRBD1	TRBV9	CASSFGTGGTEAFF	TGTGCCAGCAGCTTCGGGACAGGGGGCACTGAAGCTTTCTTT
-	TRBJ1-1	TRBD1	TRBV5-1	CASSPSRDRGPTEAFF	TGCGCCAGCAGCCCCTCCCGGGACAGGGGGCCCACTGAAGCTTTCTTT
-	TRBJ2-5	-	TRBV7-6	CASTIPPEEQYF	TGTGCCAGCACCATCCCTCCGGAGGAGCAGTACTTC
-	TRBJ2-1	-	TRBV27	CASTPRAGTPASNEQFF	TGTGCCAGCACCCCGCGCGCCGGGACTCCGGCCAGCAATGAGCAGTTCTTC
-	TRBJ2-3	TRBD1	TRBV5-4	CASSSDRGRDTDTQYF	TGTGCCAGCAGCTCTGACAGGGGGCGCGACACAGATACGCAGTATTTT
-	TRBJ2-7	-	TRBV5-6	CASSLGLGAEQYF	TGTGCCAGCAGCCTGGGGCTGGGGGCCGAGCAGTACTTC
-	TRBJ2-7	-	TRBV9	CASSPTGTPIYEQYF	TGTGCCAGCAGCCCCACCGGGACACCGATCTACGAGCAGTACTTC
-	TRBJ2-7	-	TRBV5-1	CASSLAANGVSYEQYF	TGCGCCAGCAGCTTGGCCGCGAACGGAGTTTCCTACGAGCAGTACTTC
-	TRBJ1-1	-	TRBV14	CASSLSQNTEAFF	TGTGCCAGCAGCCTTAGCCAGAACACTGAAGCTTTCTTT
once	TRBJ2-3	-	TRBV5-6	CASSLGDAYIEGLGAQYF	TGTGCCAGCAGCTTAGGGGATGCGTATATCGAGGGACTGGGTGCGCAGTATTTT
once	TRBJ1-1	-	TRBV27	CASSLARNTEAFF	TGTGCCAGCAGTTTGGCAAGGAACACTGAAGCTTTCTTT
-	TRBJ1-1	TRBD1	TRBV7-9	CASRGSNTGQAGTEAFF	TGTGCCAGCCGAGGATCTAATACGGGACAGGCAGGGACTGAAGCTTTCTTT
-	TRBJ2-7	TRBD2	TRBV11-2	CASSSPIAGGTYEQYF	TGTGCCAGCAGCTCCCCTATAGCGGGGGGGACCTACGAGCAGTACTTC